This TCR beta chain was obtained from a study of blood T cell repertoires in COVID-19. The germline V gene has CDR1 SEHNR and CDR2 FQNEAQ (reference sequence). The CDR3 extends over 14 amino acids. The ends were cut back, 1 base at V and 4 bases at J, with 10 bases in the middle. Some clones are missing from TCRdb's copy, which holds only in-frame ones; the method was immunoSEQ multiplex PCR. The sample has about 7,000 clones, roughly 88% seen once. The sequence came from a human donor in a cohort sampled during active COVID-19. The sample taken for sequencing was peripheral blood. The J gene is TRBJ2-5, the V gene TRBV7-9, with a possible D match to TRBD1 (6 bases). CDR3 amino acids: CASSLDRVIETQYF. In nucleotides, the CDR3 is TGTGCCAGCAGCTTAGACAGGGTCATAGAGACCCAGTACTTC.